This note documents a single TCR beta chain sequence. Its specificity is unknown. The run of the v3.0 immunoSEQ assay was at survey level. Target depth was 40,000-50,000 T-cell genomes per sample. This table comes from immunoSEQ multiplex PCR, and its TCRdb copy is limited to in-frame clones, with some not included. Of over 15,000 clones listed, 70% to 90% are singletons. The data belong to a study of long-term antiretroviral therapy in people with HIV. Study-wide results and caveats: Spans of CDR3 length were tighter for HIV repertoires than for controls. Despite increasing after ART, diversity remained lower than that of transplant donor controls.

V shed 7 bases and J 1 base; nucleotides not matched to a gene: 5. The CDR3 has 13 amino acids. CDR1 is SGHNT, CDR2 YYREEE, per germline (reference sequence). The United States was where all participants with HIV were treated. The V and J genes are TRBV5-4 and TRBJ2-7; 7 bases are shared with TRBD2. This specimen consisted of unsorted PBMCs, obtained 0.5 years after starting antiretroviral therapy. The source is a woman aged 40 to 50 with HIV. The DNA of the CDR3 is TGTGCCAGCCGCAATAGCGGGTCCTACGAGCAGTACTTC. Residues: CASRNSGSYEQYF.